The entry that follows covers one TCR beta chain sequence. J gave up 4 bases and V 0 bases, and 5 bases lay outside the gene matches. The CDR3 is 16 amino acids. Germline CDR1 is SGHVS and CDR2 is FNYEAQ. The sample originates from a study of PD-L1 blockade in urothelial cancer. Some clones are missing from TCRdb's copy, which holds only in-frame ones; the method was immunoSEQ multiplex PCR. The data contain some 60,000 clones, around 84% of them singletons. Sequencing used PBMCs, obtained around atezolizumab (anti-PD-L1) treatment. The TCR sequence derives from a man aged 50 or older with urothelial cancer. The V call is TRBV7-6, the J call TRBJ2-3, with TRBD1 identical over 9 bases. CDR3 in amino acids: CASSLAGTGISDTQYF. CDR3 in DNA: TGTGCCAGCAGCTTAGCCGGGACAGGGATCTCAGATACGCAGTATTTT.